A selection of T cell receptor beta chains follows, all from one sample in a study of long-term antiretroviral therapy in people with HIV. The repertoire was sequenced with immunoSEQ multiplex PCR; TCRdb's copy has only in-frame clones and lacks some. Of about 30,000 clones detected, over 85% appear once; the ten largest clones hold about 6.4%. The sequencing here drew on unsorted PBMCs, taken almost 6.6 years after starting antiretroviral therapy. The receptors were gathered from a woman in her thirties or forties with HIV. CDR3s include the opening cysteine and the closing phenylalanine or tryptophan. The D gene is left open where the match is weak.

v_call: TRBV6-5; d_call: -; cdr3_aa: CASSYSIGGVTEAFF
v_call: TRBV2; d_call: -; cdr3_aa: CASSGRPGVNYEQYF
v_call: TRBV5-4; d_call: -; cdr3_aa: CASSARLDSYNEQFF
v_call: TRBV30; d_call: TRBD1; cdr3_aa: CAWSRGQGGTDTQYF
v_call: TRBV19; d_call: -; cdr3_aa: CASSITGFTDTQYF
v_call: TRBV11-2; d_call: TRBD1; cdr3_aa: CASSSGQVSYEQYF
v_call: TRBV6-5; d_call: TRBD2; cdr3_aa: CASRGAGGNTDTQYF
v_call: TRBV29-1; d_call: -; cdr3_aa: CSVQSIMLDGYTF
v_call: TRBV5-1; d_call: -; cdr3_aa: CASSFGLSGPYGYTF
v_call: TRBV7-2; d_call: TRBD1; cdr3_aa: CASSLQGATYEQYF
v_call: TRBV11-3; d_call: -; cdr3_aa: CASSLDHRLFF
v_call: TRBV11-3; d_call: TRBD2; cdr3_aa: CASSLGGGRDEQFF
v_call: TRBV7-9; d_call: -; cdr3_aa: CASSLGDRSPQHEKLFF
v_call: TRBV5-4; d_call: TRBD2; cdr3_aa: CASSFALAGGENEQFF
v_call: TRBV5-5; d_call: TRBD1; cdr3_aa: CASSFQGATNEKLFF
v_call: TRBV10-3; d_call: TRBD1; cdr3_aa: CAISEATGDNEQFF
v_call: TRBV4-1; d_call: -; cdr3_aa: CASSRLTGNQPQHF
v_call: TRBV9; d_call: -; cdr3_aa: CASSVVPVTDTQYF
v_call: TRBV6-6; d_call: TRBD2; cdr3_aa: CASSYKGGGIVEQFF
v_call: TRBV27; d_call: TRBD1; cdr3_aa: CASSFGQGHYGYTF
v_call: TRBV5-1; d_call: TRBD1; cdr3_aa: CASSLGQVSTTDTQYF
v_call: TRBV11-1; d_call: TRBD1; cdr3_aa: CASSLRPSGTGINEQFF
v_call: TRBV4-3; d_call: -; cdr3_aa: CASSPGIGNTIYF